This entry lists 8 T cell receptor beta chains sequenced from one sample in a study of T cell clonotyping in hematopoietic cell transplantation. Data came from immunoSEQ multiplex PCR; TCRdb stores just in-frame clones and leaves some out. The sample records approximately 20,000 clones, 79% being singletons. Sequencing was done on a sample of peripheral blood mononuclear cells. All receptors come from a man between 60 and 70 years old in good health. Some clones in this sample may be carry-over from other donors' samples.

The chain carries TRBV11-3 and TRBJ2-3, with D perhaps given as TRBD1 or TRBD2 (5 bases each). Trimming left V 7 bases short and J 6 bases short, with 17 bases between. The germline V gene has CDR1 SGHNT and CDR2 YENEEA. The CDR3 loop spans 14 amino acids. The CDR3 region has the DNA TGTGCCAGCATGTCCGGGACGGGATCCGATACGCAGTATTTT. This codes for CASMSGTGSDTQYF.

In this sample, this clone turned up once. The chain recombines TRBV2 with TRBJ2-3, with D possibly called TRBD1 or TRBD2 (6 bases each). Trimming pared 3 bases from V and 4 bases from J, leaving 11 bases between. CDR3 size: 14 residues. Germline loops: CDR1 SNHLY, CDR2 FYNNEI. CDR3 region: CASSEVRGADTQYF. The CDR3 DNA reads TGTGCCAGCAGTGAGGTTAGGGGGGCAGATACGCAGTATTTT.

The V gene is TRBV5-1, the J gene TRBJ2-7; 10 nucleotides line up with TRBD1. The CDR3 is 15 amino acids. Trimming cost V 4 bases and J 4 bases; bases outside gene matches: 8. Germline V gene data show CDR1 as SGHRS and CDR2 as YFSETQ. Written as DNA, the CDR3 is TGCGCCAGCAGCAAATCCGGGACAGGGGTGTACGAGCAGTACTTC. This translates into CASSKSGTGVYEQYF.

In its sample, this clone was seen a few times. The rearrangement joins TRBV5-4 to TRBJ2-5; 13 bases line up with TRBD2. The trim removed 4 bases at V and 4 bases at J, leaving 7 bases unmatched. This CDR3 contains 16 residues. From germline, CDR1 is SGHNT and CDR2 YYREEE (reference sequence). CDR3 protein: CASSPGTSGEIETQYF. The CDR3 coding sequence is TGTGCCAGCAGCCCGGGGACTAGCGGGGAGATAGAGACCCAGTACTTC.

The chain carries TRBV28 and TRBJ1-4, with D perhaps matching TRBD1 (5 bases). The V end was cut by 4 bases, the J end by 7 bases, with 10 bases between. Germline CDR1 and CDR2: MDHEN and SYDVKM. This CDR3 region has 13 residues. In nucleotides, the CDR3 is TGTGCCAGCAGTTGGGGGAGAAGTGAAAAACTGTTTTTT. Its protein product is CASSWGRSEKLFF.

The CDR3 spells CASSGTGTGPYEQYF. CDR3 nucleotide sequence: TGTGCCAGCAGTGGGACCGGGACAGGGCCCTACGAGCAGTACTTC. J is TRBJ2-7 and V is TRBV6-1; TRBD1 matches 9 bases. Trimming removed 4 bases from V and 2 bases from J; junction bases left unmatched: 6. There are 15 residues in the CDR3. Germline CDR1 MNHNS, CDR2 SASEGT.

V is TRBV2 and J is TRBJ2-3; D is perhaps TRBD2 (5 bases). V lost 4 bases and J lost 7, with 12 bases in between. Germline V CDR1 and CDR2: SNHLY, FYNNEI. The CDR3 spans 13 residues. This chain's CDR3 is CASSGSGAHTQYF. CDR3 sequence (DNA): TGTGCCAGCAGTGGAAGCGGCGCTCATACGCAGTATTTT.

The chain combines TRBV19 with TRBJ1-2; D is unresolved. In germline, CDR1 is LNHDA, CDR2 SQIVND (reference sequence). V lost 6 bases to trimming and J lost 4 bases, with 12 bases between them. The CDR3 covers 13 residues. The CDR3 region has the DNA TGTGCCAGTAGCCTTCCGCTGGGCTATGGCTACACCTTC. This sequence encodes CASSLPLGYGYTF.